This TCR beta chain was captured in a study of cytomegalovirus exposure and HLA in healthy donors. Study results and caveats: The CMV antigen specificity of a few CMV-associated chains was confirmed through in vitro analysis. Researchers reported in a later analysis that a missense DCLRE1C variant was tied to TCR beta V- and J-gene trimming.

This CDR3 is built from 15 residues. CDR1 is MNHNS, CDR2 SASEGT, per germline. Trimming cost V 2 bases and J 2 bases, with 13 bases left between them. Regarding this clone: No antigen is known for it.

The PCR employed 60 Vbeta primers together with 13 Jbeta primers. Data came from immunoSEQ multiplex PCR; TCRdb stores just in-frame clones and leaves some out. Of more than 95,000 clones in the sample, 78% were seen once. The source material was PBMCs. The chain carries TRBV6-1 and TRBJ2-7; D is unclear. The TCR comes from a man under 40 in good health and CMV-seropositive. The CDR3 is CASSEQGNYAYEQYF. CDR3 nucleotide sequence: TGTGCCAGCAGTGAACAAGGTAACTATGCCTACGAGCAGTACTTC.